These 14 T cell receptor beta chains were all obtained from the same sample, sequenced in a study of blood T cell repertoires in COVID-19. The table came from immunoSEQ multiplex PCR; TCRdb's copy has only in-frame clones and leaves some out. The sample shows some 490,000 clones, around nine tenths of them seen only once. The sample was PBMCs or T cells enriched from blood (not recorded which). Every receptor here comes from a woman aged 55 to 70 who had recovered from COVID-19.

This sequence joins TRBV10-1 and TRBJ2-3, with D maybe TRBD2 (6 bases). Germline-derived CDR1 and CDR2 are WNHNN and SYGVQD (reference sequence). With 3 bases removed from V and 2 bases from J, the gap between germline ends came to 15 bases. This CDR3 contains 16 residues. CDR3 in DNA: TGCGCCAGCAGTGACCACCGGGGGACGGACACAGATACGCAGTATTTT. This encodes CASSDHRGTDTDTQYF.

Concerning this clone itself: Other DNA sequences in this sample translate to the same CDR3. This chain joins TRBV4-1 and TRBJ1-6; maybe TRBD1 (6 bases). The CDR3 spans 17 residues. Germline V lookup: CDR1 MGHRA, CDR2 YSYEKL. Trimming took 1 base from V and 1 from J, leaving 11 bases between them. This chain's CDR3 is CASSQGQGRSYNSPLHF. CDR3 coding DNA: TGCGCCAGCAGCCAAGGGCAGGGGAGATCCTATAATTCACCCCTCCACTTT.

This clone was detected a few times. The V call is TRBV5-4, the J call TRBJ1-2, with D perhaps matching TRBD1 (6 bases). The V end was cut by 9 bases, the J end by 6 bases, with 18 bases between. Per germline, CDR1 SGHNT and CDR2 YYREEE (reference sequence). The CDR3 spans 13 residues. The CDR3 loop reads CATYRDFSDGYTF. The CDR3 coding sequence is TGTGCCACTTACAGGGATTTTAGCGATGGCTACACCTTC.

CDR3 amino acids: CASSSSPNTEAFF. CDR3 nucleotides: TGTGCCAGCAGTTCCTCCCCGAACACTGAAGCTTTCTTT. The V gene is TRBV5-4, the J gene TRBJ1-1; D gene unclear. Trimming removed 5 bases from V and 1 base from J, with 9 bases in between. The CDR3 runs to 13 residues. Looked up from germline, CDR1 is SGHNT and CDR2 is YYREEE (reference sequence).

This rearrangement joins TRBV27 to TRBJ2-3; TRBD2 matches 8 bases. Germline V gene sequence: CDR1 MNHEY, CDR2 SMNVEV (reference sequence). CDR3 length: 15 residues. V lost 3 bases, J lost 1 base, and 3 bases stayed unmatched. The CDR3 nucleotides are TGTGCCAGCAGTTTCCGGGGGGGTGGCACAGATACGCAGTATTTT. Translation: CASSFRGGGTDTQYF.

V and J are TRBV12-3 or TRBV12-4 and TRBJ1-5; D not certain. Trimming took off 5 bases at V and 9 bases at J, with 14 bases between the two ends. The CDR3 is 13 residues long. The CDR3 reads CASSEREGTPQHF. In nucleotides, the CDR3 is TGTGCCAGCAGTGAAAGGGAGGGCACGCCCCAGCATTTT.

This rearrangement joins TRBV3-1 (or the pseudogene TRBV3-2) to TRBJ2-1, with D unresolved. V dropped 4 bases and J dropped 0 bases, with 7 bases sitting between them. Germline loops: CDR1 LGHDT, CDR2 YNNKEL (reference sequence). The CDR3 spans 14 residues. The CDR3 DNA is TGTGCCAGCAGCCTCGTCGGCTCCTACAATGAGCAGTTCTTC. Amino acids: CASSLVGSYNEQFF.

The count of this clone is one. This chain uses TRBV10-3 with TRBJ2-5, with no clear D. The V and J ends lost 10 bases and 5 bases respectively, with 14 bases between them. This CDR3 is 12 amino acids long. The germline CDR1 and CDR2 sequences are ENHRY and SYGVKD. CDR3 residues: CATRAEEETQYF. The CDR3 DNA sequence: TGTGCCACTCGAGCTGAGGAGGAGACCCAGTACTTC.

The chain combines TRBV5-1 with TRBJ1-6, with a weak D call TRBD1 (6 bases). The germline V gene encodes CDR1 SGHRS and CDR2 YFSETQ. The V end was cut by 4 bases, the J end by 3 bases, with 11 bases between. The CDR3 sequence is 15 residues long. The CDR3 loop reads CASSTRQDYNSPLHF. The DNA of the CDR3 is TGCGCCAGCAGCACCCGACAGGACTATAATTCACCCCTCCACTTT.

This chain links TRBV5-1 with TRBJ2-7; tentative D call: TRBD2 (5 bases). The CDR3 covers 14 residues. V shed 0 bases and J shed 3 bases, with 10 bases lying between them. Per the germline V gene, CDR1 is SGHRS and CDR2 is YFSETQ. The CDR3, as DNA: TGCGCCAGCAGCTTGGCGGGGTTCGACTACGAGCAGTACTTC. Translated, it gives CASSLAGFDYEQYF. The full variable domain, rest sourced from reference TRBV5-1 and TRBJ2-7, is KAGVTQTPRYLIKTRGQQVTLSCSPISGHRSVSWYQQTPGQGLQFLFEYFSETQRNKGNFPGRFSGRQFSNSRSEMNVSTLELGDSALYLCASSLAGFDYEQYFGPGTRLTVT.

The V gene is TRBV28, the J gene TRBJ1-2; a weak D match, TRBD1 (5 bases). This CDR3 spans 14 amino acids. In germline, CDR1 is MDHEN, CDR2 SYDVKM. Trimming removed 7 bases from V and 4 bases from J, with 16 bases in between. In DNA, the CDR3 is TGTGCCAGCACCCTGACAGCGAGCCGCTATGGCTACACCTTC. Residues: CASTLTASRYGYTF.

The chain links TRBV24-1 to TRBJ1-4, with TRBD1 identical over 8 bases. CDR3 length equals 14 residues. CDR1 KGHDR and CDR2 SFDVKD come from the germline V gene. V gave up 3 bases and J gave up 6 bases; unmatched junction bases: 2. The CDR3 protein is CATSDPQGDEKLFF. The CDR3 coding sequence is TGTGCCACCAGTGATCCACAGGGGGATGAAAAACTGTTTTTT.

The rearrangement joins TRBV13 to TRBJ2-2; D possibly corresponds to TRBD2 (5 bases). The CDR3 is made up of 16 amino acids. V lost 1 base to trimming and J lost 0 bases, with 9 bases between them. From germline, CDR1 is PRHDT and CDR2 FYEKMQ (reference sequence). CDR3 sequence reads: CASSLEGLTNTGELFF. The CDR3 nucleotides are TGTGCCAGCAGCTTAGAAGGACTGACGAACACCGGGGAGCTGTTTTTT.

The V gene is TRBV6-1, the J gene TRBJ2-2, with unresolved D. V was clipped by 2 bases and J by 2 bases, with 6 bases between them. Looked up from germline, CDR1 is MNHNS and CDR2 is SASEGT. CDR3 length: 14 residues. In DNA form, the CDR3 reads TGTGCCAGCAGTGAATTAGCTAACACCGGGGAGCTGTTTTTT. This encodes CASSELANTGELFF.